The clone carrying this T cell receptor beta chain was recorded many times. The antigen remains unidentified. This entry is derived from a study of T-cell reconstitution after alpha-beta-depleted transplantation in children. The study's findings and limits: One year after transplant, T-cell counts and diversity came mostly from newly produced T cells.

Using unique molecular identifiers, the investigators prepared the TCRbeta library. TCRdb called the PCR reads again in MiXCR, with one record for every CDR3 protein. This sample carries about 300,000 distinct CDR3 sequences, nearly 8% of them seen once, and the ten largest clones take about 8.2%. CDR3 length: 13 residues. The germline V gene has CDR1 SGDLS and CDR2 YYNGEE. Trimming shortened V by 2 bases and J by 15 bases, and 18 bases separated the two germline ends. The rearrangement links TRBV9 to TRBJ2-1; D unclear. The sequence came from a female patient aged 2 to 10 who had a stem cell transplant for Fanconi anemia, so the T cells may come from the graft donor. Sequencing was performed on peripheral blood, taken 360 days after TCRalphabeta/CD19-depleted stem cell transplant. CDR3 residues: CASSVLDVSPTFF. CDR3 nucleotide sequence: TGTGCCAGCAGCGTTCTAGATGTGTCGCCCACGTTCTTC. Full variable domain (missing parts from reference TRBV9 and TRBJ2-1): DSGVTQTPKHLITATGQRVTLRCSPRSGDLSVYWYQQSLDQGLQFLIQYYNGEERAKGNILERFSAQQFPDLHSELNLSSLELGDSALYFCASSVLDVSPTFFGPGTRLTVL.